Presented here are 10 T cell receptor beta chains from one specimen sequenced in a study of post-analysis software for immune sequencing data. The TCR beta cDNA libraries carried unique molecular identifiers. A single record per CDR3 protein comes from TCRdb applying MiXCR to the PCR reads. The table shows 800,000 to 950,000 distinct CDR3 sequences, with around 53% occurring only once. Study-wide findings and caveats: In patients, about five TRBV segments were more frequent than in controls, with TRBV5-6, TRBV5-1 and TRBV20-1 among them.

Antigen specificity for these receptors is unknown. The sample taken for sequencing was blood. Receptors were obtained from a girl aged 5 to 17 with multiple sclerosis.

V and J are TRBV7-8 and TRBJ2-3; TRBD2 agrees at 8 bases. The CDR3 loop spans 16 amino acids. The V gene's germline CDR1 is SGHVS and CDR2 FQNEAQ. V shed 3 bases and J 2 bases; nucleotides not matched to a gene: 7. The CDR3 loop is CASSLVGRGVTDTQYF. CDR3 nucleotide sequence: TGTGCCAGCAGCTTGGTCGGGCGGGGGGTCACAGATACGCAGTATTTT.

V and J are TRBV3-1 and TRBJ1-2; a possible D gene is TRBD1 (5 bases). This CDR3 is 14 amino acids long. In germline, CDR1 is LGHDT, CDR2 YNNKEL (reference sequence). V was trimmed by 1 base and J by 6 bases, leaving 12 bases between them. The CDR3 sequence is CASSQAPGRNGYTF. DNA for the CDR3: TGTGCCAGCAGCCAAGCGCCGGGGCGGAATGGCTACACCTTC.

This clonotype came up once. This chain links TRBV12-3 or TRBV12-4 with TRBJ2-1; 10 bases map to TRBD1. After removal of 5 bases from V and 15 bases from J, the junction contained 13 bases not matched to a gene. The CDR3 spans 14 residues. CDR3 in DNA: TGTGCCAGCAGTCACAACAACCCGGGACAGGGGTCGTTCTTC. Translating it yields CASSHNNPGQGSFF.

The genes are TRBV7-9 and TRBJ1-2, with TRBD1 identical over 7 bases. Germline CDR1 SEHNR, CDR2 FQNEAQ (reference sequence). The junction had 11 bases not matched to a gene; V was cut back by 6 bases and J by 7 bases. The CDR3 is 14 amino acids. CDR3 residues: CASRSDREAAGYTF. The CDR3 DNA follows: TGTGCCAGCAGAAGCGACAGGGAGGCGGCTGGCTACACCTTC.

The chain recombines TRBV20-1 with TRBJ2-3, with a possible D match to TRBD2 (6 bases). This CDR3 region has 14 residues. Per the germline V gene, CDR1 is DFQATT and CDR2 is SNEGSKA (reference sequence). The germline V and J ends were trimmed by 1 base and 2 bases, with 10 bases remaining between them. The CDR3 DNA reads as TGCAGTGCTAGAGGCGGGGCTAACACAGATACGCAGTATTTT. Amino acids: CSARGGANTDTQYF.

The J gene is TRBJ1-2, the V gene TRBV3-1; D not resolved. This CDR3 comprises 14 residues. Germline lookup yields CDR1 LGHDT and CDR2 YNNKEL (reference sequence). Trimming removed 0 bases at V and 0 bases at J, with 5 bases between. The CDR3 region has the DNA TGTGCCAGCAGCCAAGATCAGACTAACTATGGCTACACCTTC. Its translation is CASSQDQTNYGYTF.

The chain has TRBV10-2 and TRBJ1-1; D is possibly TRBD1 (6 bases). CDR1 WSHSY and CDR2 SAAADI come from the germline V gene. V was cut by 3 bases and J by 8 bases, with 10 bases left in between. The CDR3 extends over 12 amino acids. The CDR3 DNA is TGCGCCAGCAGTGACACTACAGGGGAAGCTTTCTTT. Translating gives CASSDTTGEAFF.

This clonotype was seen a handful of times. This chain joins TRBV5-1 and TRBJ2-1; the D gene is possibly TRBD1 (6 bases). Germline lookup yields CDR1 SGHRS and CDR2 YFSETQ. V dropped 1 base and J dropped 2 bases, with 10 bases sitting between them. The CDR3 contains 15 residues. CDR3 region: CASSLPSGAYNEQFF. DNA of the CDR3: TGCGCCAGCAGCTTGCCCTCAGGGGCCTACAATGAGCAGTTCTTC.

This clonotype was detected a few times. The chain couples TRBV6-1 to TRBJ2-4; D uncertain. Germline loops: CDR1 MNHNS, CDR2 SASEGT. The CDR3 length is 12 residues. Trimming removed 0 bases from V and 7 bases from J, with 4 bases in between. The CDR3, as DNA: TGTGCCAGCAGTGAAGCGGGGAACATTCAGTACTTC. Its protein product is CASSEAGNIQYF.

V is TRBV5-1 and J is TRBJ2-6; D is unclear. V was cut by 1 base and J by 0 bases, with 8 bases left in between. The CDR3 is 16 residues long. Germline-derived CDR1 and CDR2 are SGHRS and YFSETQ. CDR3 nucleotide sequence: TGCGCCAGCAGCTTGACTGCCCTCTCTGGGGCCAACGTCCTGACTTTC. Protein: CASSLTALSGANVLTF.